This record covers a single TCR beta chain. CDR1 and CDR2 (germline): SGHTA, FQGTGA. The CDR3 contains 15 residues. Trimming cost V 2 bases and J 9 bases; bases outside gene matches: 10. TCRdb keeps only in-frame clones here, not all; method: immunoSEQ multiplex PCR. The table includes around 100,000 clones, approximately 90% detected once. This sample stems from a study of T cell changes during pregnancy in multiple sclerosis. The rearrangement uses TRBV7-3 and TRBJ1-1; the match to TRBD1 covers 9 bases. The starting material was peripheral blood, obtained after pregnancy. The receptor was derived from a female donor with multiple sclerosis, enrolled in a pregnancy study. The CDR3 DNA is TGTGCCAGCAGCTTAGTAGGGGACAGGGACGTGAAAGCTTTCTTT. It encodes CASSLVGDRDVKAFF.